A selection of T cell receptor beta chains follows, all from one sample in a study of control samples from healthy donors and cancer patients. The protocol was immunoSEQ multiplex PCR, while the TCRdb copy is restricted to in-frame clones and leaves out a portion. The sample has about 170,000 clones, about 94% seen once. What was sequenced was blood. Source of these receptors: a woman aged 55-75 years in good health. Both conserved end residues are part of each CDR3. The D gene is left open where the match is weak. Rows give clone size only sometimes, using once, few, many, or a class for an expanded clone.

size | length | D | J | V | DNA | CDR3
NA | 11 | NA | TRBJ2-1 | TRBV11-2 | TGTGCCAGCAGTCTACGCTATGAGCAGTTCTTC | CASSLRYEQFF
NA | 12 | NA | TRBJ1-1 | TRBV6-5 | TGTGCCAGCAATGCTCCGCGGCGTGAGGCTTTCTTT | CASNAPRREAFF
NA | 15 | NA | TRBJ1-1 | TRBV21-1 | TGTGCCAGCAGCTCCTGGACTCCTCTTACCCCTGAAGCTTTCTTT | CASSSWTPLTPEAFF
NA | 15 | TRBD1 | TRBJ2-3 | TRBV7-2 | TGTGCCAGCAGACCCAAGGGACAGAGGACAGATACGCAGTATTTT | CASRPKGQRTDTQYF
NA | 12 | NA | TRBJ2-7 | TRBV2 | TGTGCCAGCAGCTCCTTCGCTTACGAGCAGTACTTC | CASSSFAYEQYF
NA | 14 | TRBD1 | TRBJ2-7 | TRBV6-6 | TGTGCCAGCAGTTCGGGACAGGGTTCTTACGAGCAGTACTTC | CASSSGQGSYEQYF
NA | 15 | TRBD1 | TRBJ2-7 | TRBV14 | TGTGCCAGCAGCCTCGGACAGGGGACGGTTTACGAGCAGTACTTC | CASSLGQGTVYEQYF
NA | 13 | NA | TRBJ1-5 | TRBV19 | TGTGCCAGTAGTTCCCCAGGGTCTCAGCCCCAGCATTTT | CASSSPGSQPQHF
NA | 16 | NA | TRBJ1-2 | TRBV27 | TGTGCCAGCAGTCCTAGGGCAATCGGGGGCCTCTATGGCTACACCTTC | CASSPRAIGGLYGYTF
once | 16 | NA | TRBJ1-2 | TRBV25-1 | TGTGCCAGCAGTGAATTGGGAACAGGCGGAAGCTATGGCTACACCTTC | CASSELGTGGSYGYTF
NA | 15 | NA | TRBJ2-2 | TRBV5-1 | TGCGCCAGCAGCTTTCGGCAGGGGGGCACCGGGGAGCTGTTTTTT | CASSFRQGGTGELFF
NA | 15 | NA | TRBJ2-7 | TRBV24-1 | TGTGCCACCAGTGACTGGGACCCGTATTTGGCCTTCGGTGGCTTC | CATSDWDPYLAFGGF
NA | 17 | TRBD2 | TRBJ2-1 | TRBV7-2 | TGTGCCAGCAGCTCCACTAGCGGGGGGGCCTCCTACAATGAGCAGTTCTTC | CASSSTSGGASYNEQFF
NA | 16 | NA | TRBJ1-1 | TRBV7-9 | TGTGCCAGCAGCTCTAGGGTTCGGGGGCCGAACACTGAAGCTTTCTTT | CASSSRVRGPNTEAFF
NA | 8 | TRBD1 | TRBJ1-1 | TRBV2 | TGTGCCAGAGGAGGGGGCCTCTTT | CARGGGLF
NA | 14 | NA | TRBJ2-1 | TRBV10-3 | TGTGCCATCAGTGAGTCGACAGGCTCCGATGAGCAGTTCTTC | CAISESTGSDEQFF
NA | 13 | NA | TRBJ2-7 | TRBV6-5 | TGTGCCATCACCGTGTCCATGGCCTACGAGCAGTACTTC | CAITVSMAYEQYF
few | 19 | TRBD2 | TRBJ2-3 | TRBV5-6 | TGTGCCAGCAGCTTGGAGGTTACGGGAGCGGGGGGGACCACAGATACGCAGTATTTT | CASSLEVTGAGGTTDTQYF
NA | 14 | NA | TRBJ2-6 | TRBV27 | TGTGCCAGCAGTCCCCCCAGTGGGGCCAACGTCCTGACTTTC | CASSPPSGANVLTF
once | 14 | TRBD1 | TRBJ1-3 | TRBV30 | TGTGCCTGGAGTCGGGACAGTCCTGGAAACACCATATATTTT | CAWSRDSPGNTIYF
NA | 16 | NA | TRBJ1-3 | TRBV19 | TGTGCCAGTAGTACCAGCCACGGAGGAGGCGGAAACACCATATATTTT | CASSTSHGGGGNTIYF
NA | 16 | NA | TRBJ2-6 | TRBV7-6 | TGTGCCAGCAGCTCCATGGGGGGTTCTGGAGACCTCGTCCTGACTTTC | CASSSMGGSGDLVLTF